This record looks at one T cell receptor (beta chain) sequence and its context. Its antigen remains unidentified. These data belong to a study of cytomegalovirus exposure and HLA in healthy donors. Study details: Earlier findings included some 120 million unique TCR beta sequences obtained from 150 million to 200 million T cells. Roughly 85 million unique TCRs from HLA-typed donors made up an early data release. Membership in the Caucasian-associated ancestry cluster was found for 81% of about 430 genotyped donors.

The primer mix had 60 Vbeta and 13 Jbeta primers. Clones were sequenced by immunoSEQ multiplex PCR, and TCRdb holds only the in-frame ones, with some missing. The data contain about 160,000 clones, approximately 79% of them seen just once; the ten biggest clones take up approximately 1.3%. The study's findings and limits: Later, an analysis found that common viral pathogens appeared to be linked with several of the most significant clusters.

The sequenced sample consisted of PBMCs. The clonotype comes from a man aged 60 to 69 in good health and CMV-seronegative.

In DNA form, the CDR3 reads TGTGCCAGCAGCTTAGCAGGGGCGGCAGGCGAGCAGTACTTC. Its protein product is CASSLAGAAGEQYF. The chain couples TRBV7-9 to TRBJ2-5; TRBD1 is a possible D gene (5 bases). The tail of the sequence fits TRBJ2-7 better, so the J call may be wrong. Germline V lookup: CDR1 SEHNR, CDR2 FQNEAQ (reference sequence). The CDR3 spans 14 residues.